This is a list of T cell receptor beta chains from one sample in a study of T cell repertoires in cytomegalovirus infection. The antigens of these receptors remain unknown. MiXCR, applied by TCRdb to the reads, yields one record per CDR3 protein. In the table there are about 68,000 distinct CDR3 sequences, approximately 22% of which are singletons. Sequencing was performed on PBMCs, sequenced either directly or after in vitro stimulation (not recorded which). The receptors were gathered from a human donor in good health (CMV status not recorded). Some clones in this sample may be carry-over from other donors' samples. Both conserved end residues are part of each CDR3. A D gene is named only where the DNA matches it firmly. Not every row has a clone size; where given, it reads once, few, many or a size class.

clone_size,d_call,v_call,j_call,cdr3_aa,cdr3_nt
few,NA,TRBV27,TRBJ1-2,CASTWYPLQGTGGYTF,TGTGCCAGCACTTGGTATCCATTACAGGGAACTGGGGGCTACACCTTC
many,NA,TRBV7-9,TRBJ2-1,CASSPPGEQFF,TGTGCCAGCAGCCCACCCGGGGAGCAGTTCTTC
few,NA,TRBV5-4,TRBJ2-5,CASSSPTLGGAGETQYF,TGTGCCAGCAGCTCCCCCACGCTAGGGGGCGCGGGGGAGACCCAGTACTTC
few,TRBD2,TRBV11-2,TRBJ2-7,CASSLTSGLYEQYF,TGTGCCAGCAGCCTGACTAGCGGGCTCTACGAGCAGTACTTC
NA,NA,TRBV6-6,TRBJ2-7,CASSYSRSSYEQYF,TGTGCCAGCAGTTACAGCAGGAGCTCCTACGAGCAGTACTTC
NA,NA,TRBV4-1,TRBJ1-2,CASSQERGVEYGYTF,TGCGCCAGCAGCCAAGAACGGGGTGTAGAGTATGGCTACACCTTC
few,NA,TRBV7-9,TRBJ2-3,CAEWGDTQYF,TGTGCTGAGTGGGGTGATACGCAGTATTTT
NA,NA,TRBV7-9,TRBJ2-5,CASSLTREKETQYF,TGTGCCAGCAGCTTAACCCGGGAAAAAGAGACCCAGTACTTC
many,TRBD2,TRBV7-2,TRBJ2-5,CASSLTSGFQETQYF,TGTGCCAGCAGCCTGACTAGCGGGTTTCAAGAGACCCAGTACTTC
NA,NA,TRBV7-9,TRBJ1-2,CASSLASGYGYTF,TGTGCCAGCAGCTTAGCCTCTGGTTATGGCTACACCTTC
NA,NA,TRBV19,TRBJ2-2,CAGAAGPDMNTGELFF,TGTGCCGGAGCGGCGGGGCCCGATATGAACACCGGGGAGCTGTTTTTT
many,NA,TRBV7-2,TRBJ2-5,CASSSRLSQETQYF,TGTGCCAGCAGCTCTAGACTATCCCAAGAGACCCAGTACTTC
NA,NA,TRBV20-1,TRBJ2-2,CSASNRRVSGELFF,TGCAGTGCTAGTAATCGTCGGGTATCCGGGGAGCTGTTTTTT
NA,NA,TRBV19,TRBJ1-5,CASSMGNQPQHF,TGTGCCAGTAGTATGGGCAATCAGCCCCAGCATTTT
NA,TRBD1,TRBV19,TRBJ2-1,CASSTLLDRGTYNEQFF,TGTGCCAGTAGCACCCTCCTGGACAGGGGGACCTACAATGAGCAGTTCTTC
NA,TRBD2,TRBV5-1,TRBJ2-1,CASSHGTSGYNEQFF,TGCGCCAGCAGCCACGGGACTAGCGGTTACAATGAGCAGTTCTTC
few,TRBD2,TRBV28,TRBJ2-7,CASRSRTRGDYEQYF,TGTGCCAGTAGGTCGAGGACGCGGGGGGACTACGAGCAGTACTTC
NA,TRBD2,TRBV9,TRBJ2-1,CASSVGGPDGRLHNEQFF,TGTGCCAGCAGCGTAGGGGGCCCGGACGGGAGGTTACACAATGAGCAGTTCTTC
few,NA,TRBV7-9,TRBJ2-2,CASSLVLDGELFF,TGTGCCAGCAGCTTAGTTCTGGACGGGGAGCTGTTTTTT
NA,TRBD1,TRBV15,TRBJ1-4,CATSTPTGSNEKLFF,TGTGCCACCAGCACCCCGACAGGGTCCAATGAAAAACTGTTTTTT
few,NA,TRBV7-9,TRBJ1-2,CASGLTSYGYTF,TGTGCCAGCGGCCTGACAAGCTATGGCTACACCTTC
once,TRBD2,TRBV11-3,TRBJ2-5,CASNPGPGLASDGTQYF,TGTGCCAGCAACCCGGGCCCGGGACTAGCAAGCGATGGGACCCAGTACTTC
NA,NA,TRBV28,TRBJ1-6,CASSLTGNLSPLHF,TGTGCCAGCAGCCTAACCGGGAATTTATCACCCCTCCACTTT